The entry below describes one TCR beta chain. Its antigen is not identified. The ends were cut back, 1 base at V and 4 bases at J, with 11 bases in the middle. Per the germline V gene, CDR1 is SGHDT and CDR2 is YYEEEE. The CDR3 consists of 15 residues. The source of the sample is a study of beta chain features in type 1 diabetes. Findings of the study overall: All four CD4+ subsets from Type 1 diabetes patients carried moderately but significantly shorter TCRB CDR3s.

Of the isolated RNA, all was reverse transcribed, and so the sequenced material was expressed TCRB transcripts. Clones were read by immunoSEQ multiplex PCR, and TCRdb kept only the in-frame ones, dropping some. The sample lists about 120,000 clones, approximately 16% occurring once. Sequencing was done on a sample of central memory CD4+ T cells from blood. This TCR was sampled from a young man with type 1 diabetes. This sequence joins TRBV5-6 and TRBJ1-4; D is unclear. CDR3 sequence reads: CASSLKQLLNEKLFF. The CDR3, as DNA: TGTGCCAGCAGCTTGAAACAGCTCCTTAATGAAAAACTGTTTTTT.